The rows below give T cell receptor beta chains drawn from one sample of a study of human T cells and chemical hapten exposure. MiXCR was run by TCRdb on the RACE reads, yielding one entry per CDR3 protein. Here the sample spans a few hundred thousand distinct CDR3 sequences, roughly 6% being singletons. This specimen consisted of whole blood, obtained in connection with sensitization to the hapten diphenylcyclopropenone (DPC). These receptors all come from a woman under 30 with alopecia areata. Some clones in this sample may be carry-over from other donors' samples. CDR3s include the opening cysteine and the closing phenylalanine or tryptophan. The D gene is left open where the match is weak. Only part of the rows carry a size: once, few, many, or a class if the clone is expanded.

size: NA
length: 14
V: TRBV29-1
D: TRBD2
J: TRBJ2-1
CDR3: CSALSSGGLNEQFF
DNA: TGCAGCGCCTTGAGTAGCGGGGGCCTTAATGAGCAGTTCTTC

size: NA
length: 13
V: TRBV12-3/TRBV12-4
D: NA
J: TRBJ1-3
CDR3: CATEQGSGNTIYF
DNA: TGTGCCACCGAACAGGGCTCTGGAAACACCATATATTTT

size: few
length: 12
V: TRBV29-1
D: TRBD2
J: TRBJ2-7
CDR3: CSVRGGSYEQYF
DNA: TGCAGCGTCCGGGGGGGCAGCTACGAGCAGTACTTC

size: many
length: 14
V: TRBV10-3
D: NA
J: TRBJ1-1
CDR3: CAIRVQGGSTEAFF
DNA: TGTGCCATCAGGGTACAGGGTGGAAGCACTGAAGCTTTCTTT

size: few
length: 15
V: TRBV4-3
D: TRBD1
J: TRBJ1-5
CDR3: CASSTRTGGNQPQHF
DNA: TGCGCCAGCAGCACCCGGACAGGGGGCAATCAGCCCCAGCATTTT

size: NA
length: 12
V: TRBV29-1
D: NA
J: TRBJ2-5
CDR3: CSVVRGRETQYF
DNA: TGCAGCGTGGTGAGGGGTAGGGAGACCCAGTACTTC

size: many
length: 12
V: TRBV12-3/TRBV12-4
D: NA
J: TRBJ1-1
CDR3: CASSLEGAEAFF
DNA: TGTGCCAGCAGTTTAGAGGGGGCTGAAGCTTTCTTT

size: NA
length: 15
V: TRBV4-3
D: NA
J: TRBJ1-6
CDR3: CASSQFTGINSPLHF
DNA: TGCGCCAGCAGCCAATTTACAGGGATTAATTCACCCCTCCACTTT

size: many
length: 11
V: TRBV20-1
D: NA
J: TRBJ2-2
CDR3: CSAKNTGELFF
DNA: TGCAGTGCCAAGAACACCGGGGAGCTGTTTTTT

size: NA
length: 15
V: TRBV28
D: NA
J: TRBJ1-2
CDR3: CASSLIQGDLNGYTF
DNA: TGTGCCAGCAGTTTAATTCAGGGAGATCTTAACGGCTACACCTTC

size: many
length: 15
V: TRBV10-3
D: NA
J: TRBJ1-2
CDR3: CAISESEGANYGYTF
DNA: TGTGCCATCAGTGAGTCAGAGGGAGCCAACTATGGCTACACCTTC

size: few
length: 14
V: TRBV13
D: TRBD1
J: TRBJ2-5
CDR3: CASSSSDRQETQYF
DNA: TGTGCCAGCAGCTCCTCGGACAGGCAAGAGACCCAGTACTTC

size: many
length: 15
V: TRBV5-1
D: TRBD1
J: TRBJ2-2
CDR3: CASSLRTGSTGELFF
DNA: TGCGCCAGCAGCTTACGGACAGGGAGCACCGGGGAGCTGTTTTTT

size: NA
length: 20
V: TRBV4-2
D: TRBD2
J: TRBJ2-5
CDR3: CASSQARGGLAGANQETQYF
DNA: TGTGCCAGCAGCCAAGCGAGAGGAGGGCTAGCGGGGGCCAACCAAGAGACCCAGTACTTC

size: many
length: 11
V: TRBV27
D: NA
J: TRBJ2-2
CDR3: CASLGSGELFF
DNA: TGTGCCAGCCTTGGGTCCGGGGAGCTGTTTTTT

size: few
length: 14
V: TRBV29-1
D: TRBD1
J: TRBJ2-7
CDR3: CSVGDRGRIHEQYF
DNA: TGCAGCGTTGGAGACAGGGGGCGTATCCACGAGCAGTACTTC

size: many
length: 16
V: TRBV28
D: TRBD2
J: TRBJ2-3
CDR3: CASSLRRGVVADTQYF
DNA: TGTGCCAGCAGCTTACGGCGGGGGGTCGTGGCAGATACGCAGTATTTT

size: many
length: 14
V: TRBV28
D: NA
J: TRBJ1-1
CDR3: CASSSYLMNTEAFF
DNA: TGTGCCAGCAGTTCGTACCTCATGAACACTGAAGCTTTCTTT

size: many
length: 15
V: TRBV5-4
D: TRBD2
J: TRBJ2-7
CDR3: CASSPGTSGTYEQYF
DNA: TGTGCCAGCAGCCCGGGGACTAGCGGGACCTACGAGCAGTACTTC

size: many
length: 16
V: TRBV9
D: NA
J: TRBJ1-4
CDR3: CASSVDESSTNEKLFF
DNA: TGTGCCAGCAGCGTAGACGAAAGCTCAACTAATGAAAAACTGTTTTTT

size: few
length: 12
V: TRBV12-3/TRBV12-4
D: NA
J: TRBJ1-5
CDR3: CASSHGGGPQHF
DNA: TGTGCCAGCAGTCACGGAGGCGGGCCCCAGCATTTT

size: many
length: 14
V: TRBV13
D: NA
J: TRBJ1-1
CDR3: CASSLVLAGPEAFF
DNA: TGTGCCAGCAGCTTAGTTTTGGCAGGCCCTGAAGCTTTCTTT

size: many
length: 13
V: TRBV10-3
D: NA
J: TRBJ2-5
CDR3: CAISESREETQYF
DNA: TGTGCCATCAGTGAGTCGAGGGAAGAGACCCAGTACTTC

size: NA
length: 16
V: TRBV6-2/TRBV6-3
D: TRBD1
J: TRBJ2-1
CDR3: CASSSPGQLFYNEQFF
DNA: TGTGCCAGCAGTTCCCCGGGACAGCTTTTCTACAATGAGCAGTTCTTC

size: NA
length: 15
V: TRBV4-3
D: NA
J: TRBJ1-1
CDR3: CASSQGGPGDTEAFF
DNA: TGCGCCAGCAGCCAAGGTGGGCCTGGGGACACTGAAGCTTTCTTT

size: NA
length: 16
V: TRBV11-2
D: NA
J: TRBJ1-2
CDR3: CASSPLGTLPNYGYTF
DNA: TGTGCCAGCAGCCCCCTGGGGACATTACCTAACTATGGCTACACCTTC

size: many
length: 16
V: TRBV20-1
D: NA
J: TRBJ1-5
CDR3: CSASSRQSTANQPQHF
DNA: TGCAGTGCTAGCTCCAGACAATCTACCGCCAATCAGCCCCAGCATTTT

size: NA
length: 19
V: TRBV21-1
D: NA
J: TRBJ2-6
CDR3: CASSGSGQGSFSGANVLTF
DNA: TGTGCCAGCAGCGGATCGGGACAGGGGTCCTTCTCTGGGGCCAACGTCCTGACTTTC

size: many
length: 16
V: TRBV7-2
D: TRBD2
J: TRBJ2-3
CDR3: CASSLLAGGGTDTQYF
DNA: TGTGCCAGCAGCTTACTAGCGGGGGGGGGCACAGATACGCAGTATTTT

size: many
length: 20
V: TRBV5-1
D: TRBD1
J: TRBJ2-6
CDR3: CASSLGLGQGESSGANVLTF
DNA: TGCGCCAGCAGCTTGGGACTAGGACAGGGGGAGTCCTCTGGGGCCAACGTCCTGACTTTC

size: many
length: 15
V: TRBV20-1
D: NA
J: TRBJ2-1
CDR3: CSASPMGLSYNEQFF
DNA: TGCAGTGCTAGTCCCATGGGACTCAGTTACAATGAGCAGTTCTTC

size: many
length: 14
V: TRBV12-3/TRBV12-4
D: NA
J: TRBJ1-2
CDR3: CASSLGGGNYGYTF
DNA: TGTGCCAGCAGCCTGGGCGGGGGCAACTATGGCTACACCTTC

size: NA
length: 12
V: TRBV14
D: NA
J: TRBJ2-7
CDR3: CASSQAGTRQYF
DNA: TGTGCCAGCAGCCAAGCGGGGACGAGGCAGTACTTC

size: few
length: 14
V: TRBV19
D: NA
J: TRBJ1-5
CDR3: CASSIVQHGQPQHF
DNA: TGTGCCAGTAGTATAGTCCAGCACGGTCAGCCCCAGCATTTT

size: NA
length: 14
V: TRBV4-3
D: NA
J: TRBJ1-2
CDR3: CASSQEWGTYGYTF
DNA: TGCGCCAGCAGCCAAGAATGGGGAACCTATGGCTACACCTTC

size: NA
length: 16
V: TRBV6-1
D: TRBD1
J: TRBJ1-1
CDR3: CASSELSGGRDTEAFF
DNA: TGTGCCAGCAGTGAATTGTCAGGGGGCAGAGACACTGAAGCTTTCTTT

size: NA
length: 18
V: TRBV7-8
D: TRBD2
J: TRBJ2-3
CDR3: CASSPGTSGGAPPDTQYF
DNA: TGTGCCAGCAGCCCAGGGACTAGCGGGGGGGCCCCCCCAGATACGCAGTATTTT

size: NA
length: 14
V: TRBV6-5
D: TRBD1
J: TRBJ2-1
CDR3: CASRNGQAYNEQFF
DNA: TGTGCCAGCAGAAACGGACAGGCGTACAATGAGCAGTTCTTC

size: NA
length: 15
V: TRBV5-1
D: NA
J: TRBJ2-7
CDR3: CASSFGPTLTYEQYF
DNA: TGCGCCAGCAGCTTCGGTCCGACATTAACCTACGAGCAGTACTTC

size: few
length: 15
V: TRBV20-1
D: NA
J: TRBJ2-5
CDR3: CSARNYPVGGETQYF
DNA: TGCAGTGCTAGAAATTACCCCGTCGGGGGAGAGACCCAGTACTTC